This TCR beta chain was captured in a study of blood T cell repertoires in COVID-19. At the level of the study: The United States, Italy and Spain supplied acute and convalescent COVID-19 samples. PBMCs, B-cell-depleted T cells, or T cells were the source of the cDNA or gDNA that made up the material.

Germline trimming cut 4 bases from V and 8 bases from J; bases unmatched to any gene: 9. Germline V CDR1 and CDR2: SGHNT, YYREEE (reference sequence). This CDR3 comprises 15 residues. Authors' methods: Using reference gene primer amplification, nucleated cell counts were estimated. Method: immunoSEQ multiplex PCR; TCRdb's copy keeps in-frame clones and lacks some. V and J calls and clone size are those listed in that table; D and trimming were worked out from the DNA. This sample has 71,000 or so clones, with roughly nine tenths found just once. The sample taken for sequencing was peripheral blood. This sequence was found in an elderly man in a cohort sampled during active COVID-19. The chain combines TRBV5-4 with TRBJ1-4; TRBD1 aligns across 9 bases. CDR3 sequence reads: CASSNRDREGEKLFF. The CDR3 region has the DNA TGTGCCAGCAGCAACCGGGACAGGGAAGGAGAAAAACTGTTTTTT.